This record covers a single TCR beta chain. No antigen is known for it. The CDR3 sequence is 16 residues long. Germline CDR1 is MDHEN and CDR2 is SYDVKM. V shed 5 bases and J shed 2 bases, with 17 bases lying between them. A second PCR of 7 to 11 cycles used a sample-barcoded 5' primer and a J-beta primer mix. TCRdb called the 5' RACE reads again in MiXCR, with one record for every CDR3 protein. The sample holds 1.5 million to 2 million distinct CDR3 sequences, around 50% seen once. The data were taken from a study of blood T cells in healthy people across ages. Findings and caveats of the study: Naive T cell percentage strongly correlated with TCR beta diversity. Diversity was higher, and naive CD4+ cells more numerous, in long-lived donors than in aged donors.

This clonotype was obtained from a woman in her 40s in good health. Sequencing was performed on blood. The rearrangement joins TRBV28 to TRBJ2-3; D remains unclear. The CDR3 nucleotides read TGTGCCAGCAGTGACCCGCGGCGGACCACCACAGATACGCAGTATTTT. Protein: CASSDPRRTTTDTQYF.